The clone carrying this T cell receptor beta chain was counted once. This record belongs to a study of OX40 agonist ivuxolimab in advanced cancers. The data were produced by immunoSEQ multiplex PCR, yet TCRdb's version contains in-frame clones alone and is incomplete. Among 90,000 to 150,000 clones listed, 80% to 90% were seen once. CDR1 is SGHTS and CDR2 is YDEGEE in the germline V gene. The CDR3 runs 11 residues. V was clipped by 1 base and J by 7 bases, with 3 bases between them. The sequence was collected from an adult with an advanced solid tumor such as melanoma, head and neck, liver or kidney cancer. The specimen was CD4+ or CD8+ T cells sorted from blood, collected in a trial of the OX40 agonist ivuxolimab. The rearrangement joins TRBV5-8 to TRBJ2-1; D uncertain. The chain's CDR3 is CASSLRNEQFF. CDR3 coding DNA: TGTGCCAGCAGCTTGCGGAATGAGCAGTTCTTC.